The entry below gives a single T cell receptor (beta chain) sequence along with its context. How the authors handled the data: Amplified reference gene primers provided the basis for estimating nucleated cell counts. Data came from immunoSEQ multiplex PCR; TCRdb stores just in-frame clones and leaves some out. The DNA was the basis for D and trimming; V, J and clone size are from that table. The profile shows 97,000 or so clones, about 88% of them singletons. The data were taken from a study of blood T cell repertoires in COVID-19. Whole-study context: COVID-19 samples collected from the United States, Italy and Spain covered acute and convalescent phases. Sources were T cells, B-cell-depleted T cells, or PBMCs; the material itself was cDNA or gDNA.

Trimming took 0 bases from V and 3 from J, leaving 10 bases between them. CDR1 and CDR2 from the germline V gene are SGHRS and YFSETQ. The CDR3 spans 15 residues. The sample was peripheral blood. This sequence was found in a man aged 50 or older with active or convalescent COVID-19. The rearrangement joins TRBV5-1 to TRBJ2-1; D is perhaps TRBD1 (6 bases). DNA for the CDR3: TGCGCCAGCAGCTTGGTTCGGGACAACTACAATGAGCAGTTCTTC. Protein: CASSLVRDNYNEQFF. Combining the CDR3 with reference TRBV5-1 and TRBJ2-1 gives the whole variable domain KAGVTQTPRYLIKTRGQQVTLSCSPISGHRSVSWYQQTPGQGLQFLFEYFSETQRNKGNFPGRFSGRQFSNSRSEMNVSTLELGDSALYLCASSLVRDNYNEQFFGPGTRLTVL.